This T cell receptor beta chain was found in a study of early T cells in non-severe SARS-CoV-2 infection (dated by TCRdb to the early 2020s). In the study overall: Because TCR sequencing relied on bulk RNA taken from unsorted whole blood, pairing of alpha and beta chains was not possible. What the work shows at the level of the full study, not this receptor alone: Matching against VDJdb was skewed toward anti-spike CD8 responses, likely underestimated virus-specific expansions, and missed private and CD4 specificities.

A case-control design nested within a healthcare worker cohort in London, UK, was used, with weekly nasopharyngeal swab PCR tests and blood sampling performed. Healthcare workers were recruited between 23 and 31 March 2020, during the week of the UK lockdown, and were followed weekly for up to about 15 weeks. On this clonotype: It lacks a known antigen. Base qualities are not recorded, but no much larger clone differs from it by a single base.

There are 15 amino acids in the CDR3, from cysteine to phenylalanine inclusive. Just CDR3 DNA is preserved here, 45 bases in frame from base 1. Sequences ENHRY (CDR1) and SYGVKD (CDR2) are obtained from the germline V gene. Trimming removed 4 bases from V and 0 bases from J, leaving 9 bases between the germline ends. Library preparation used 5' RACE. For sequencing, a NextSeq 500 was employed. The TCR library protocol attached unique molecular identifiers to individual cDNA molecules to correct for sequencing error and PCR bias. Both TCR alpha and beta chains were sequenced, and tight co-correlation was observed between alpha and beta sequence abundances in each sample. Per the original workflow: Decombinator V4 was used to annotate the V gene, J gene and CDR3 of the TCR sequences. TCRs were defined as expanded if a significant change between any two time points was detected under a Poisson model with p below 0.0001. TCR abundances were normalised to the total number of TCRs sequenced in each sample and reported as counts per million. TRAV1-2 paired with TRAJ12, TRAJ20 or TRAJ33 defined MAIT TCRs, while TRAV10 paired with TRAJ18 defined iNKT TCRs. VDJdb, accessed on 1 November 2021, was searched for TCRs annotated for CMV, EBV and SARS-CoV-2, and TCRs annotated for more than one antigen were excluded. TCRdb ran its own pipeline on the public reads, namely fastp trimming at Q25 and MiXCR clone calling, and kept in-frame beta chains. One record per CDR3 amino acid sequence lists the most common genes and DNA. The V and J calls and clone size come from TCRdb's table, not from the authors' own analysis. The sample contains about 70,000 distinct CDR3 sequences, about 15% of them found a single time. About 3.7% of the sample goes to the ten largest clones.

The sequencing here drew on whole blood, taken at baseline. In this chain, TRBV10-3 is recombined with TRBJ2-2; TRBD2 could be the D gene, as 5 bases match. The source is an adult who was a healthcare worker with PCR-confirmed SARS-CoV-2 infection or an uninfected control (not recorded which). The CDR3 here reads CAISAASTNTGELFF. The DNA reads TGTGCCATCAGTGCCGCTAGCACGAACACCGGGGAGCTGTTTTTT.